This TCR beta chain was identified in a study of monozygotic twins with cystic fibrosis. Study-level information: Libraries were built from around 3 micrograms of fragmented DNA using approximately 16 PCR cycles. Study conclusions and caveats: Unrelated CF individuals shared fewer identical clonotypes than monozygotic CF twins. V usage most resembled the co-twin in 13 of 16 pairs. Low clonality (median around 0.0095) suggested a mostly naive repertoire.

Clones were read by immunoSEQ multiplex PCR, and TCRdb kept only the in-frame ones, dropping some. The profile shows approximately 15,000 clones, 90% to 95% of them singletons. In regard to this clone: Its antigen is as yet unknown.

The sequence derives from a girl aged 2-10 years with cystic fibrosis. The sequencing sample was made of blood.

CDR3 sequence: CASSQDPASGRNEQFF. In nucleotides, the CDR3 is TGTGCCAGCAGCCAAGATCCTGCTAGCGGGAGAAATGAGCAGTTCTTC. The chain joins TRBV4-2 to TRBJ2-1, with TRBD2 identical over 10 bases. The CDR3 is made up of 16 amino acids. The V gene's germline CDR1 is LGHNA and CDR2 YNFKEQ. V shed 0 bases, J shed 7 bases, and the junction held 6 bases outside the gene matches.